One sample yielded the 24 T cell receptor beta chains listed below, sequenced in a study of OX40 agonist ivuxolimab in advanced cancers. Sequenced by immunoSEQ multiplex PCR; TCRdb stores in-frame clones only, minus some. The table lists 45,000 to 70,000 clones, 83% of them singletons. The sample here was CD4+ or CD8+ T cells sorted from blood, taken in a trial of the OX40 agonist ivuxolimab. These receptors all come from an adult with an advanced solid tumor such as melanoma, head and neck, liver or kidney cancer.

This clone was picked up one time. The rearrangement joins TRBV18 to TRBJ2-2; 8 nucleotides align to TRBD2. The CDR3 covers 16 residues. V was clipped by 2 bases and J by 5 bases; unmatched bases: 7. The germline gives CDR1 KGHSH, CDR2 LQKENI. DNA of the CDR3: TGTGCCAGCTCACCATATCAGCGGGAGTCTACCGGGGAGCTGTTTTTT. Its protein is CASSPYQRESTGELFF.

This sequence joins TRBV11-3 and TRBJ2-2; D gene unclear. This CDR3 is built from 14 residues. The germline gives CDR1 SGHNT, CDR2 YENEEA. V was trimmed by 5 bases and J by 5 bases, leaving 12 bases between them. Here the CDR3 DNA reads TGTGCCAGCAGCAAAGGAACAGTGACCGGGGAGCTGTTTTTT. Protein product: CASSKGTVTGELFF. Looking up the rest from reference TRBV11-3 and TRBJ2-2 gives the full variable domain: EAGVVQSPRYKIIEKKQPVAFWCNPISGHNTLYWYLQNLGQGPELLIRYENEEAVDDSQLPKDRFSAERLKGVDSTLKIQPAELGDSAVYLCASSKGTVTGELFFGEGSRLTVL.

The rearrangement uses TRBV2 and TRBJ2-2; 10 nucleotides line up with TRBD2. With V trimmed by 2 bases and J by 5 bases, 5 bases remained unmatched. Germline values: CDR1 SNHLY, CDR2 FYNNEI. This CDR3 is 16 amino acids long. The DNA of the CDR3 is TGTGCCAGCAGTGAAAGCCTAGCGGGGGCTACCGGGGAGCTGTTTTTT. Translation: CASSESLAGATGELFF.

The CDR3 nucleotides are TGTGCCAGCGGCTGGGGGTACACTGAAGCTTTCTTT. Translating it yields CASGWGYTEAFF. The chain recombines TRBV2 with TRBJ1-1, with D possibly TRBD1 on 5 matching bases. CDR1 is SNHLY and CDR2 is FYNNEI in the germline V gene. V lost 8 bases to trimming and J lost 3 bases, with 10 bases between them. The CDR3 is made up of 12 amino acids. Filled out from reference TRBV2 and TRBJ1-1, the complete variable domain reads EPEVTQTPSHQVTQMGQEVILRCVPISNHLYFYWYRQILGQKVEFLVSFYNNEISEKSEIFDDQFSVERPDGSNFTLKIRSTKLEDSAMYFCASGWGYTEAFFGQGTRLTVV.

The genes are TRBV20-1 and TRBJ2-1; D not resolved. Germline V CDR1 and CDR2: DFQATT, SNEGSKA (reference sequence). V lost 3 bases and J 8 bases, leaving 5 bases between the germline ends. The CDR3 is made up of 10 amino acids. The CDR3 reads CSASPHEQFF. Here the CDR3 DNA reads TGCAGTGCTAGCCCCCATGAGCAGTTCTTC.

The rearrangement uses TRBV19 and TRBJ2-7; TRBD2 aligns across 11 bases. CDR1 LNHDA and CDR2 SQIVND come from the germline V gene (reference sequence). V was pared by 7 bases and J by 7 bases, with 15 bases of the junction left unmatched. The CDR3 length is 16 residues. The CDR3: CASTPGTSGPGGEQYF. DNA of the CDR3: TGTGCCAGTACCCCTGGGACTAGCGGCCCCGGTGGGGAGCAGTACTTC.

The V and J genes are TRBV19 and TRBJ2-1, with a possible D match to TRBD2 (6 bases). The CDR3 consists of 16 residues. V shed 1 base and J shed 8 bases, with 18 bases lying between them. The V gene's germline CDR1 is LNHDA and CDR2 SQIVND (reference sequence). The CDR3 sequence is CASSIGGLHPGDEQFF. The CDR3 DNA reads as TGTGCCAGTAGTATAGGGGGACTTCACCCTGGCGATGAGCAGTTCTTC.

The rearrangement links TRBV4-2 to TRBJ2-1; no firm D call. The CDR3 contains 17 residues. The germline CDR1 and CDR2 sequences are LGHNA and YNFKEQ. V lost 3 bases to trimming and J lost 8 bases, with 23 bases between them. In nucleotides, the CDR3 is TGTGCCAGCAGCCAGGAACTTCTAGGACCCTTAAGCCATGAGCAGTTCTTC. Amino acid sequence: CASSQELLGPLSHEQFF.

This chain uses TRBV10-3 with TRBJ1-3; D might be TRBD1 (5 bases). Germline assignment: CDR1 ENHRY and CDR2 SYGVKD. The CDR3 runs 15 residues. Between the trimmed V and J ends, which lost 2 bases and 0 bases, there was a span of 8 bases. Here the CDR3 reads CAISEGAVSGNTIYF. DNA of the CDR3: TGTGCCATCAGTGAGGGGGCCGTCTCTGGAAACACCATATATTTT.

This clone is judged medium-sized (0.01 to 0.1%). Other DNA sequences in this specimen translate into the identical CDR3. This rearrangement joins TRBV2 to TRBJ2-2; tentative D call: TRBD2 (6 bases). The CDR3 totals 14 residues. In germline, CDR1 is SNHLY, CDR2 FYNNEI. Trimming removed 3 bases from V and 3 bases from J, with 8 bases in between. In DNA, the CDR3 is TGTGCCAGCAGTGATCGGGGGTACACCGGGGAGCTGTTTTTT. Protein sequence: CASSDRGYTGELFF.

The rearrangement links TRBV11-3 to TRBJ2-7; D may be TRBD1 or TRBD2 (6 bases each). CDR3 length equals 12 residues. Trimming left V 5 bases short and J 4 bases short, with 9 bases between. From germline, CDR1 is SGHNT and CDR2 YENEEA. The CDR3 loop is CASSRGGYEQYF. CDR3 DNA: TGTGCCAGCAGCCGAGGGGGGTACGAGCAGTACTTC.

The rearrangement links TRBV5-1 to TRBJ1-6, with D unclear. The CDR3 totals 15 residues. CDR1 and CDR2 from the germline V gene are SGHRS and YFSETQ. Trimming shortened V by 0 bases and J by 5 bases, and 9 bases separated the two germline ends. Written as DNA, the CDR3 is TGCGCCAGCAGCTTGGACCAGCCAGATAATTCACCCCTCCACTTT. This gives the protein CASSLDQPDNSPLHF.

The rearrangement links TRBV2 to TRBJ1-5; perhaps TRBD1 as D (5 bases). V was shortened by 5 bases and J by 3 bases, with 14 bases between the two germline ends. The CDR3 consists of 15 residues. Germline loops: CDR1 SNHLY, CDR2 FYNNEI. CDR3 sequence: CASSPLRGDNQPQHF. CDR3 coding DNA: TGTGCCAGCAGTCCCCTTCGGGGGGACAATCAGCCCCAGCATTTT.

The chain uses TRBV18 and TRBJ2-7; D is possibly TRBD2 (5 bases). The CDR3 consists of 16 residues. From germline, CDR1 is KGHSH and CDR2 LQKENI. V was clipped by 3 bases and J by 4 bases, with 19 bases between them. This chain's CDR3 is CASSPRAGGPPYEQYF. For the CDR3, the DNA is TGTGCCAGCTCACCCCGCGCGGGCGGACCTCCGTACGAGCAGTACTTC.

The chain joins TRBV4-1 to TRBJ2-6, with D perhaps matching TRBD1 (6 bases). Germline CDR1 MGHRA, CDR2 YSYEKL. Trimming removed 1 base at V and 2 bases at J, with 15 bases between. The CDR3 loop spans 18 amino acids. CDR3 sequence: CASSQGFRGAAGANVLTF. In DNA, the CDR3 is TGCGCCAGCAGCCAAGGTTTCAGGGGAGCTGCTGGGGCCAACGTCCTGACTTTC.

V and J are TRBV30 and TRBJ1-2, with 10 positions matching TRBD1. CDR3 length: 13 amino acids. Germline V gene sequence: CDR1 GTSNPN, CDR2 SVGIG (reference sequence). J was trimmed by 4 bases and V by 4 bases; bases with no gene match: 3. CDR3 region: CAWKDRGAYGYTF. For the CDR3, the DNA is TGTGCCTGGAAGGACAGGGGGGCCTATGGCTACACCTTC.

Relative to its sample, this clone is medium-sized. This chain connects TRBV7-8 to TRBJ2-7, with no clear D. Per germline, CDR1 SGHVS and CDR2 FQNEAQ. This CDR3 has 13 residues. The V and J ends lost 2 bases and 1 base respectively, with 6 bases between them. For the CDR3, the DNA is TGTGCCAGCAGCTTAACGCAGTCCTACGAGCAGTACTTC. This codes for CASSLTQSYEQYF. Full variable domain (rest looked up from reference TRBV7-8 and TRBJ2-7): GAGVSQSPRYKVAKRGQDVALRCDPISGHVSLFWYQQALGQGPEFLTYFQNEAQLDKSGLPSDRFFAERPEGSVSTLKIQRTQQEDSAVYLCASSLTQSYEQYFGPGTRLTVT.

This clone was observed a handful of times. This chain links TRBV6-5 with TRBJ2-2; 8 nucleotides line up with TRBD2. Germline CDR1 MNHEY, CDR2 SVGAGI. With 5 bases clipped from V and 0 bases from J, the junction kept 2 bases outside the gene matches. The CDR3 extends over 15 amino acids. The CDR3 DNA reads as TGTGCCAGCAGTCTGACTAGCGCGAACACCGGGGAGCTGTTTTTT. It is translated as CASSLTSANTGELFF.

This chain links TRBV30 with TRBJ1-4; tentative D call: TRBD1 (6 bases). Germline V gene sequence: CDR1 GTSNPN, CDR2 SVGIG (reference sequence). Trimming stripped 3 bases from V and 5 bases from J, with 10 bases between. This CDR3 contains 13 residues. CDR3 residues: CAWSPDRNEKLFF. The DNA of the CDR3 is TGTGCCTGGAGCCCGGACAGAAATGAAAAACTGTTTTTT.

The rearrangement joins TRBV7-9 to TRBJ1-2; D uncertain. Germline V gene lookup returns CDR1 SEHNR and CDR2 FQNEAQ (reference sequence). Trimming shortened V by 4 bases and J by 7 bases, and 7 bases separated the two germline ends. The CDR3 is 11 residues long. CDR3 region: CASSSHFGYTF. For the CDR3, the DNA is TGTGCCAGCAGCTCCCACTTTGGCTACACCTTC.

The chain carries TRBV6-6 and TRBJ2-7, with D uncertain. Germline values: CDR1 MNHNY, CDR2 SVGAGI (reference sequence). The CDR3 is 9 residues long. V was pared by 10 bases and J by 4 bases, with 5 bases between. Here the CDR3 DNA reads TGTGCCACAGGATACGAGCAGTACTTC. Its protein is CATGYEQYF.

The gene calls are TRBV30 and TRBJ1-1; D uncertain. This CDR3 spans 14 amino acids. Germline V gene lookup returns CDR1 GTSNPN and CDR2 SVGIG (reference sequence). V dropped 1 base and J dropped 4 bases, with 13 bases sitting between them. CDR3 in amino acids: CAWSEESKGTEAFF. The CDR3 DNA follows: TGTGCCTGGAGTGAAGAGTCCAAAGGCACTGAAGCTTTCTTT.

On this clone: This same CDR3 is encoded by further DNA sequences in the sample. The rearrangement joins TRBV15 to TRBJ2-3; TRBD1 aligns across 7 bases. CDR1 and CDR2 from the germline V gene are LNHNV and YYDKDF (reference sequence). Trimming cost V 1 base and J 2 bases; bases outside gene matches: 3. This CDR3 spans 15 amino acids. The CDR3 bases are TGTGCCACCAGCAGAGGGCAGGGGGACACAGATACGCAGTATTTT. It translates to CATSRGQGDTDTQYF.

The gene calls are TRBV7-9 and TRBJ1-2; 7 bases align to TRBD1. This CDR3 spans 13 amino acids. Trimming at V came to 3 bases and at J to 8 bases, leaving 6 bases not matched to a gene. Germline lookup yields CDR1 SEHNR and CDR2 FQNEAQ (reference sequence). The CDR3 sequence is CASSFFGQEGYTF. DNA of the CDR3: TGTGCCAGCAGCTTCTTCGGACAGGAAGGCTACACCTTC. Combining the CDR3 with reference TRBV7-9 and TRBJ1-2 gives the whole variable domain DTGVSQNPRHKITKRGQNVTFRCDPISEHNRLYWYRQTLGQGPEFLTYFQNEAQLEKSRLLSDRFSAERPKGSFSTLEIQRTEQGDSAMYLCASSFFGQEGYTFGSGTRLTVV.